Each of the 15 T cell receptor beta chains below was sequenced from the same sample in a study of cytomegalovirus exposure and HLA in healthy donors. The PCR made use of 60 Vbeta and 13 Jbeta primers. The table came from immunoSEQ multiplex PCR; TCRdb's copy has only in-frame clones and leaves some out. The sample holds approximately 150,000 clones, 84% seen once. The source material was PBMCs. These receptors all stem from a young man in good health and CMV-seronegative.

This chain connects TRBV10-3 to TRBJ1-1, with 7 bases aligning to TRBD1. Germline CDR1 and CDR2: ENHRY and SYGVKD. The CDR3 runs 14 residues. V trimming: 3 bases; J trimming: 4 bases; junction bases outside the gene matches: 5. The chain's CDR3 is CAISEGQGVTEAFF. The CDR3 region has the DNA TGTGCCATCAGTGAAGGTCAGGGGGTCACTGAAGCTTTCTTT.

This chain connects TRBV4-1 to TRBJ2-7, with TRBD2 matching 9 bases. Germline CDR1 MGHRA, CDR2 YSYEKL. Unmatched junction bases numbered 8, after V lost 4 bases and J lost 4 bases. The CDR3 covers 15 residues. This CDR3 reads CASSPISGSGYEQYF. The DNA for the CDR3 is TGCGCCAGCAGCCCAATTAGCGGGAGCGGATACGAGCAGTACTTC.

The V gene is TRBV10-1, the J gene TRBJ2-7; no clear D gene. V was trimmed by 4 bases and J by 1 base, leaving 8 bases between them. Germline CDR1 WNHNN, CDR2 SYGVQD (reference sequence). The CDR3 totals 13 residues. The CDR3 is CASSGPRSYEQYF. The CDR3 bases are TGCGCCAGCAGTGGCCCCCGGTCCTACGAGCAGTACTTC.

The chain joins TRBV6-5 to TRBJ1-2, with 8 bases matching TRBD1. The CDR3 loop spans 15 amino acids. Unmatched junction bases numbered 14, after V lost 5 bases and J lost 9 bases. Germline CDR1 reads MNHEY; CDR2 reads SVGAGI. Here the CDR3 reads CASSPSWDRTFSYTF. The CDR3, as DNA: TGTGCCAGCAGTCCGTCGTGGGACAGGACCTTTAGCTACACCTTC.

The rearrangement uses TRBV7-6 and TRBJ2-3; a weak D match, TRBD2 (7 bases). CDR3 length equals 18 residues. Germline CDR1 is SGHVS and CDR2 is FNYEAQ. Between the trimmed V and J ends, which lost 2 bases and 6 bases, there was a span of 24 bases. The CDR3 DNA reads as TGTGCCAGCAGCTTATCCGTGTCTCCGGGGGGCACCTCGGATACGCAGTATTTT. Residues: CASSLSVSPGGTSDTQYF.

The chain joins TRBV6-4 to TRBJ1-5, with a weak D call TRBD1 (5 bases). This CDR3 has 14 residues. Trimming pared 4 bases from V and 4 bases from J, leaving 11 bases between. CDR1 and CDR2 from the germline V gene are MRHNA and SNTAGT. CDR3: CASSVSPGNQPQHF. The CDR3 nucleotides read TGTGCCAGCAGTGTTTCCCCAGGGAATCAGCCCCAGCATTTT.

The chain couples TRBV21-1 to TRBJ2-7; the D call in the table, TRBD2, was not verified against the DNA. TRBV21-1 is annotated as a pseudogene. The CDR3 is 15 amino acids. CDR3 DNA sequence: TGTGCCAGCAAGGCGAGCGGGGGCCTCTCCTACGAGCAGTACTTC. Amino acid sequence: CASKASGGLSYEQYF.

The chain is built from TRBV28 and TRBJ2-7; weak D call: TRBD2 (5 bases). Germline V CDR1 and CDR2: MDHEN, SYDVKM. V shed 3 bases and J shed 3 bases, with 9 bases lying between them. The CDR3 covers 13 residues. In nucleotides, the CDR3 is TGTGCCAGCAGTTTTAGTACTAGCTACGAGCAGTACTTC. Protein: CASSFSTSYEQYF.

The chain couples TRBV2 to TRBJ1-4; 9 bases agree with TRBD1. Looked up from germline, CDR1 is SNHLY and CDR2 is FYNNEI. This CDR3 has 15 amino acids. V shed 6 bases and J 8 bases; nucleotides not matched to a gene: 10. The CDR3 protein is CASSTSGTGWEKLFF. DNA of the CDR3: TGTGCCAGCAGCACCTCCGGGACAGGGTGGGAAAAACTGTTTTTT. The full variable domain, its missing parts supplied by reference TRBV2 and TRBJ1-4, is EPEVTQTPSHQVTQMGQEVILRCVPISNHLYFYWYRQILGQKVEFLVSFYNNEISEKSEIFDDQFSVERPDGSNFTLKIRSTKLEDSAMYFCASSTSGTGWEKLFFGSGTQLSVL.

The chain joins TRBV19 to TRBJ1-2; D ambiguous. Trimming shortened V by 4 bases and J by 8 bases, and 20 bases separated the two germline ends. CDR1 and CDR2 from the germline V gene are LNHDA and SQIVND (reference sequence). This CDR3 comprises 15 residues. The CDR3 reads CASSTLAEPERGYTF. The CDR3 coding sequence is TGTGCCAGTAGTACCCTAGCGGAGCCAGAGAGGGGCTACACCTTC.

In this sample, this clone turned up a few times. The chain combines TRBV10-3 with TRBJ2-3, with a weak D call TRBD2 (5 bases). Germline V lookup: CDR1 ENHRY, CDR2 SYGVKD. V lost 8 bases, J lost 4 bases, and 13 bases lay in between. The CDR3 length is 13 residues. The CDR3 sequence is CAIGTGISDTQYF. Here the CDR3 DNA reads TGTGCCATCGGTACCGGGATTTCAGATACGCAGTATTTT.

The chain carries TRBV7-9 and TRBJ2-7; perhaps TRBD2 as D (7 bases). CDR1 is SEHNR and CDR2 is FQNEAQ in the germline V gene (reference sequence). CDR3 length: 16 amino acids. V was trimmed by 5 bases and J by 5 bases, leaving 22 bases between them. CDR3 in DNA: TGTGCCAGCAGCATAACGCCAGACGGGGGGCTCGACGAGCAGTACTTC. The encoded protein is CASSITPDGGLDEQYF.

J is TRBJ2-1 and V is TRBV5-1; TRBD1 matches at 9 bases. This CDR3 has 13 amino acids. The V gene end was trimmed by 4 bases and the J gene end by 9 bases; junction bases not matched to a gene: 5. Germline V gene lookup returns CDR1 SGHRS and CDR2 YFSETQ. Written as DNA, the CDR3 is TGCGCCAGCAGCAAGGACAGGGGCGGTGAGCAGTTCTTC. Its protein is CASSKDRGGEQFF.

The V gene is TRBV18, the J gene TRBJ2-7, with D possibly TRBD1 on 6 matching bases. V lost 6 bases to trimming and J lost 6 bases, with 15 bases between them. The CDR3 runs to 13 residues. Per the germline V gene, CDR1 is KGHSH and CDR2 is LQKENI. CDR3 DNA: TGTGCCAGCTCTAAGGACAGCTTTGCCGAGCAGTACTTC. Protein sequence: CASSKDSFAEQYF.

This clone was detected once. The genes are TRBV5-6 and TRBJ2-5, with TRBD2 matching 7 bases. CDR1 SGHDT and CDR2 YYEEEE come from the germline V gene. The CDR3 totals 14 residues. V lost 3 bases to trimming and J lost 2 bases; unmatched junction nucleotides: 4. The CDR3 DNA follows: TGTGCCAGCAGCTGGGGGGGTACTCAAGAGACCCAGTACTTC. Amino acids: CASSWGGTQETQYF.